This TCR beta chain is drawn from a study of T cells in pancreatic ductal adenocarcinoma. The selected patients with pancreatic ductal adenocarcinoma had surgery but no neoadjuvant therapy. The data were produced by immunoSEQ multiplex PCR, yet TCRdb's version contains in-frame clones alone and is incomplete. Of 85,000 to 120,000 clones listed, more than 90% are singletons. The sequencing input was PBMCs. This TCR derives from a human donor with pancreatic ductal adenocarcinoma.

CDR3 DNA sequence: TGTGCCAGCAGCCCCCGCTTAGCGGGGGGAGAGCAGTACTTC. Encoded protein: CASSPRLAGGEQYF. The V call is TRBV7-6, the J call TRBJ2-7; 10 bases align to TRBD2. Germline V gene lookup returns CDR1 SGHVS and CDR2 FNYEAQ. The CDR3 runs to 14 residues. J gave up 7 bases and V 5 bases, and 8 bases lay outside the gene matches.